Below are 4 T cell receptor beta chains sequenced from a single sample in a study of cytomegalovirus exposure and HLA in healthy donors. Amplification used 60 Vbeta primers and 13 Jbeta primers. The table came from immunoSEQ multiplex PCR; TCRdb's copy has only in-frame clones and leaves some out. The sample shows some 110,000 clones, 9% to 10% of them seen only once. Sequenced sample: PBMCs. The receptors derive from a young man in good health and CMV-seronegative.

This clone came up a few times. The chain uses TRBV18 and TRBJ1-1; no clear D gene. V was trimmed by 3 bases and J by 1 base, leaving 9 bases between them. Germline loops: CDR1 KGHSH, CDR2 LQKENI. The length of the CDR3 is 14 residues. This CDR3 is CASSPPTKNTEAFF. CDR3 DNA sequence: TGTGCCAGCTCACCCCCCACAAAGAACACTGAAGCTTTCTTT.

V usage is TRBV28 and J usage is TRBJ1-5; TRBD1 might be the D (5 bases). V lost 5 bases and J lost 3, with 17 bases in between. The CDR3 sequence is 16 residues long. CDR1 is MDHEN, CDR2 SYDVKM, per germline. CDR3 nucleotides: TGTGCCAGCAGTCCCCGGGACTCCTATTCCAATCAGCCCCAGCATTTT. This translates into CASSPRDSYSNQPQHF.

This clone came up a few times. This rearrangement joins TRBV5-1 to TRBJ1-3; D is perhaps TRBD1 (5 bases). Germline CDR1 is SGHRS and CDR2 is YFSETQ. The CDR3 spans 16 residues. The germline V and J ends were trimmed by 0 bases and 0 bases, with 10 bases remaining between them. The CDR3 coding sequence is TGCGCCAGCAGCTTGGGTGACAGTCACTCTGGAAACACCATATATTTT. Translated: CASSLGDSHSGNTIYF.

The chain uses TRBV2 and TRBJ2-6; TRBD1 aligns across 12 bases. The CDR3 is 17 amino acids. CDR1 is SNHLY, CDR2 FYNNEI, per germline. V trimming: 5 bases; J trimming: 2 bases; junction bases outside the gene matches: 4. CDR3 sequence (DNA): TGTGCCAGCAGTTCGGGACAGGGGGCTGCTGGGGCCAACGTCCTGACTTTC. Translating gives CASSSGQGAAGANVLTF.